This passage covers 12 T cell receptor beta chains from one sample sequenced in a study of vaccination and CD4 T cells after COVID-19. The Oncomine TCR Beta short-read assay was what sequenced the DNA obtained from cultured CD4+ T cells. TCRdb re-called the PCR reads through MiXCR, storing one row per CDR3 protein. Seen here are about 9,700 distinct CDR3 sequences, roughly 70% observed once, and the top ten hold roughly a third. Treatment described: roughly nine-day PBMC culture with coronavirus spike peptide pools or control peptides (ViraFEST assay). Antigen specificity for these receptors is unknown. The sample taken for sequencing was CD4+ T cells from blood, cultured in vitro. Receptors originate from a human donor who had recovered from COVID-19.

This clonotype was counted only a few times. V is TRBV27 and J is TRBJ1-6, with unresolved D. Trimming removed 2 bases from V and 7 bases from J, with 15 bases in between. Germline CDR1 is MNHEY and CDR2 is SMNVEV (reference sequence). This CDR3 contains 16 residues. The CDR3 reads CASSLVSGSWNSPLHF. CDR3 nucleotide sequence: TGTGCCAGCAGTTTAGTTTCGGGGTCTTGGAATTCACCCCTCCACTTT.

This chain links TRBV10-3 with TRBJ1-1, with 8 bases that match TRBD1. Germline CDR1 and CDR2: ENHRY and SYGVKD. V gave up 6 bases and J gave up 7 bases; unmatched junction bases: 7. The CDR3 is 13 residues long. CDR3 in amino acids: CAIRAGGNGEAFF. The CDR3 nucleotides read TGTGCCATCAGGGCAGGGGGCAATGGTGAAGCTTTCTTT.

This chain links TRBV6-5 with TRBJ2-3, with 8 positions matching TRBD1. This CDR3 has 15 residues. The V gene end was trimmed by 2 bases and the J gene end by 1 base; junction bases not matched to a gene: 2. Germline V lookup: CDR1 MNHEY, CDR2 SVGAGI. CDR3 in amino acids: CASSYRQGRTDTQYF. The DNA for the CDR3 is TGTGCCAGCAGTTACAGACAGGGGCGCACAGATACGCAGTATTTT.

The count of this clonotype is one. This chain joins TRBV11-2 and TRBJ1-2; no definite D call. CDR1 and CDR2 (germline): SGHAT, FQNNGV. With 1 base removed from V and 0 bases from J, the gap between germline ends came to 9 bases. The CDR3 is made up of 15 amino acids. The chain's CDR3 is CASSLGRTSNYGYTF. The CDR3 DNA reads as TGTGCCAGCAGCTTAGGCCGGACGTCTAACTATGGCTACACCTTC.

CDR3 in DNA: TGTGCCAGCAGCAAATTCCCTCTAGCGGGACAAGGCAATGAGCAGTTCTTC. Translating it yields CASSKFPLAGQGNEQFF. The chain joins TRBV21-1 to TRBJ2-1; TRBD2 was called by the table and not checked on the DNA. TRBV21-1 is an annotated pseudogene. The CDR3 length is 17 residues.

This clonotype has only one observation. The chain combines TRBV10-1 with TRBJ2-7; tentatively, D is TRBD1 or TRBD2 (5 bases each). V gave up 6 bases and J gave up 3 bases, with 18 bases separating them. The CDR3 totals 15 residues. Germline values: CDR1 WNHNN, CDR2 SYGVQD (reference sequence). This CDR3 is CASSPAGTGFYEQYF. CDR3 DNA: TGCGCCAGCAGCCCTGCTGGGACGGGATTCTACGAGCAGTACTTC.

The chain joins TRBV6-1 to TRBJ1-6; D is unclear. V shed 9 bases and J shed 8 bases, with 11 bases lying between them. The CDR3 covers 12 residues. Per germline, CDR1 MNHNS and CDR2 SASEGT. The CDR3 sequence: CASSSMDSPLHF. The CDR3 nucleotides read TGTGCCAGTAGCTCTATGGATTCACCCCTCCACTTT.

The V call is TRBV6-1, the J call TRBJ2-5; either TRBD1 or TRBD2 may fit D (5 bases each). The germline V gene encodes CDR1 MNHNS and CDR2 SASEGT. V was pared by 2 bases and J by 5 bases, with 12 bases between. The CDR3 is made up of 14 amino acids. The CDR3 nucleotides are TGTGCCAGCAGTGAATTGGGGGTCTTGGAGACCCAGTACTTC. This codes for CASSELGVLETQYF.

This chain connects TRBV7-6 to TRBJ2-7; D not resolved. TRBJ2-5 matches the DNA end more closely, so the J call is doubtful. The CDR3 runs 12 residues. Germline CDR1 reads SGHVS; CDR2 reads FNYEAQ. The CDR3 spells CASSPPLGTQYF. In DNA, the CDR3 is TGTGCCAGCAGCCCCCCCCTTGGGACCCAGTACTTC.

CDR3 in DNA: TGTGCCAGCAGTGCCGCGACAGGGGGCAAGGGTAATGAGCAGTTCTTC. Its protein product is CASSAATGGKGNEQFF. The chain recombines TRBV6-1 with TRBJ2-1; 10 bases line up with TRBD1. Trimming removed 4 bases from V and 7 bases from J; junction bases left unmatched: 10. The CDR3 loop spans 16 amino acids. Germline V gives CDR1 MNHNS, CDR2 SASEGT.

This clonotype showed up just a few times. The CDR3 sequence: CSARRAGGHQPQHF. In DNA, the CDR3 is TGCAGTGCTAGGCGGGCAGGCGGGCATCAGCCCCAGCATTTT. V and J are TRBV20-1 and TRBJ1-5; D is ambiguous. This CDR3 is built from 14 residues. CDR1 and CDR2 from the germline V gene are DFQATT and SNEGSKA (reference sequence). The V end lost 3 bases, the J end lost 5 bases, and 14 bases lay between the germline ends.

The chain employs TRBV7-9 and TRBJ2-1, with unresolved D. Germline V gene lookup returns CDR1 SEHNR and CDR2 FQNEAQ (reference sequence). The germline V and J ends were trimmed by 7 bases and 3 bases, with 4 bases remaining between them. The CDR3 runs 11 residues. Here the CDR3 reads CASTGYNEQFF. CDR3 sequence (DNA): TGTGCCAGCACAGGCTACAATGAGCAGTTCTTC.